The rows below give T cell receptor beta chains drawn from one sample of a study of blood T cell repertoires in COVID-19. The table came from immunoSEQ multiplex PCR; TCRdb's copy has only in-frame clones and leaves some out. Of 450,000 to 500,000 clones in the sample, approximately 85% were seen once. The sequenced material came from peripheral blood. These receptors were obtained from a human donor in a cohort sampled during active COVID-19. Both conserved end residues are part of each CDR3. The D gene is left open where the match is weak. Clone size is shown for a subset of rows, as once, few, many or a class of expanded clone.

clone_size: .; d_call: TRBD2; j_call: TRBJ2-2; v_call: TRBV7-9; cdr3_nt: TGTGCCAGCAGACAACCCCGGGGTAGCGGGGCTGGGGAGCTGTTTTTT; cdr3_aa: CASRQPRGSGAGELFF
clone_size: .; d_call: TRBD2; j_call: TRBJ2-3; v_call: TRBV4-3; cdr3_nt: TGCGCCAGCAGCCACCAACTAGCGGGATATAGCACAGATACGCAGTATTTT; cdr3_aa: CASSHQLAGYSTDTQYF
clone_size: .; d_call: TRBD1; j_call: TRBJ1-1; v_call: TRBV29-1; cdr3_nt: TGCAGCCCGGTAGGACAGGGGGGCTCTGAAGCTTTCTTT; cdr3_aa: CSPVGQGGSEAFF
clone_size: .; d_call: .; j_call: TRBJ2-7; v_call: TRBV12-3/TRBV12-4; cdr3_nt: TGTGCCAGCAGTTTTCAGGGCTCTACCCCCAAGTACTTC; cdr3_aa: CASSFQGSTPKYF
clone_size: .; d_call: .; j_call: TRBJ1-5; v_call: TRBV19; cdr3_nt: TGTGCCAGTAGTACGACAGGCTTCAATCAGCCCCAGCATTTT; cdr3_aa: CASSTTGFNQPQHF
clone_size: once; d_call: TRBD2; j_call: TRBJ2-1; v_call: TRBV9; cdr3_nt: TGTGCCAGCAGCGTAGGTGGGACTAGAGGAGGCAATGAGCAGTTCTTC; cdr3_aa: CASSVGGTRGGNEQFF
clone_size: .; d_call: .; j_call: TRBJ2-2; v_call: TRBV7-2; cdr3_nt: TGTGCCAGCAGCTTGGGGCAGGGAGGCACCGGGGAGCTGTTTTTT; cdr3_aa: CASSLGQGGTGELFF
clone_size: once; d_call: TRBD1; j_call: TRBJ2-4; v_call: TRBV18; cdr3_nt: TGTGCCAGCTCACCAGGGGGGACAGGGAACCTAAACATTCAGTACTTC; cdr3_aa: CASSPGGTGNLNIQYF
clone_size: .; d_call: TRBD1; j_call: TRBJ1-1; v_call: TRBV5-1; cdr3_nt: TGCGCCAGCAGCCCCCCCCTGGGACAGGGAGGCACTGAAGCTTTCTTT; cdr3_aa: CASSPPLGQGGTEAFF
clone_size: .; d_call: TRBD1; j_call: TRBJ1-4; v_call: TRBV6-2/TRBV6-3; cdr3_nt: TGTGCCAGCAGTCTCGACAGGGACAATGAAAAACTGTTTTTT; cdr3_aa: CASSLDRDNEKLFF
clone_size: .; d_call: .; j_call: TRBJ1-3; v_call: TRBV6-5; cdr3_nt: TGTGCCAGCAGTTACTCCCCCAGGAACTCTGGAAACACCATATATTTT; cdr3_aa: CASSYSPRNSGNTIYF
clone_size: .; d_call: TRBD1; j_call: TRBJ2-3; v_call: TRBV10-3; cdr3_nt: TGTGCCATCAGTCACCCGGGACAGGGAATTGCAGATACGCAGTATTTT; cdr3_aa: CAISHPGQGIADTQYF
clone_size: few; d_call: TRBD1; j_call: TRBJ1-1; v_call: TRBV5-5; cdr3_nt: TGTGCCAGCAGCGGTTACAGGGGAGGGAACACTGAAGCTTTCTTT; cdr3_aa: CASSGYRGGNTEAFF
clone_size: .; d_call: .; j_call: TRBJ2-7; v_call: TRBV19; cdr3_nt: TGTGCCAGTAGCTTTGGGCAGGGGTCCTACGAGCAGTACTTC; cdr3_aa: CASSFGQGSYEQYF
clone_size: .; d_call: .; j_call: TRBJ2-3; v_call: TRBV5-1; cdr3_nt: TGCGCCAGCAGCGTACAAAGGACAGCGGGGACAGATACGCAGTATTTT; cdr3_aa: CASSVQRTAGTDTQYF
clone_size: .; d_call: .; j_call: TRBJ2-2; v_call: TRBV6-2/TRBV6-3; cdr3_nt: TGTGCCAGCAGTTATAGAGTTATCGGGGAGCTGTTTTTT; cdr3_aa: CASSYRVIGELFF
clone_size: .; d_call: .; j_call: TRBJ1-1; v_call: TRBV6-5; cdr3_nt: TGTGCCAGCAGTTACTCGTCAGTGACTGAAGCTTTCTTT; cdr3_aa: CASSYSSVTEAFF
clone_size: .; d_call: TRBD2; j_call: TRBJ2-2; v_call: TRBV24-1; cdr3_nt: TGTGCCACCAGTGATCGTCCGGGACTAGCGGGAACAGCGAACACCGGGGAGCTGTTTTTT; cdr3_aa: CATSDRPGLAGTANTGELFF
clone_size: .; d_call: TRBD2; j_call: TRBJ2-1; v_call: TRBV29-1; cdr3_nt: TGCAGCGTTTACGGCGCTAGCCTAGCGGGATTGAGCTCCTACAATGAGCAGTTCTTC; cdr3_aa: CSVYGASLAGLSSYNEQFF
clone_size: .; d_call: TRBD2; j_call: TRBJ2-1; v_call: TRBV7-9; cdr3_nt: TGTGCCAGCAGCTCCACATCCGGGACTAGCGGGAGGGGTGAGCAGTTCTTC; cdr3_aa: CASSSTSGTSGRGEQFF
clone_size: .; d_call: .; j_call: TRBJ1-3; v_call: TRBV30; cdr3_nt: TGTGCCTGGAGTGTACTCTCTTCTGGAAACACCATATATTTT; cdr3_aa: CAWSVLSSGNTIYF
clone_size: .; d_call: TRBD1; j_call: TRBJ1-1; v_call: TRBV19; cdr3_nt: TGTGCCAGTAGGTGGGACAGACTCATGAACACTGAAGCTTTCTTT; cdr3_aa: CASRWDRLMNTEAFF
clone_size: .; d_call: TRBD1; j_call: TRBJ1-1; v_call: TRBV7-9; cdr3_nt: TGTGCCAGCAGCCCTCAGGGACAGTGGAACACTGAAGCTTTCTTT; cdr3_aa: CASSPQGQWNTEAFF
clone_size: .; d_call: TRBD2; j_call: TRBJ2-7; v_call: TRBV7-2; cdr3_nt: TGTGCCAGCAGCCTAGCTAGCGGGAGCTTCAGCGAGCAGTACTTC; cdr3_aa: CASSLASGSFSEQYF
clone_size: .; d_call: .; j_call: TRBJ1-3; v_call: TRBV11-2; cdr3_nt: TGTGCCAGCAGCCCCGGCAGGGTGATAGGAAACACCATATATTTT; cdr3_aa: CASSPGRVIGNTIYF
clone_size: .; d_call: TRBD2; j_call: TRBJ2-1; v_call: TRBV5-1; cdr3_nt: TGCGCCAGCAGCCCTCGGACTAGCGGTTCCTACAATGAGCAGTTCTTC; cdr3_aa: CASSPRTSGSYNEQFF
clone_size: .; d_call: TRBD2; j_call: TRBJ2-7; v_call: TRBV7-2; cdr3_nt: TGTGCCAGCAGCTTAGGGGCGCCTAGCGGGAGGAGACACGAGCAGTACTTC; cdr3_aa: CASSLGAPSGRRHEQYF
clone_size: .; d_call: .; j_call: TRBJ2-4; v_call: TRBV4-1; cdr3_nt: TGCGCCAGCAGCCAAGCCGGGTCCAAAAACATTCAGTACTTC; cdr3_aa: CASSQAGSKNIQYF
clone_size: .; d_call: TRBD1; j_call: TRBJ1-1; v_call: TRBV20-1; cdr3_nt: TGCAGTGCTAGTGACAGGGCATCAAATGGTGAAGCTTTCTTT; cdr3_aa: CSASDRASNGEAFF
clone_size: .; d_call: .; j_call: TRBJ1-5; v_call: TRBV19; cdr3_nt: TGTGCCAGTAGGTTACTAGCCGGGAAAATGAGCGGCGGTTCGAATCAGCCCCAGCATTTT; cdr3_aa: CASRLLAGKMSGGSNQPQHF
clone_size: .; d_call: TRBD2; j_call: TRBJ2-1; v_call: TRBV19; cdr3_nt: TGTGCCAGTAGTAAACTAGCGGGAGACTACAATGAGCAGTTCTTC; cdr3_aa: CASSKLAGDYNEQFF
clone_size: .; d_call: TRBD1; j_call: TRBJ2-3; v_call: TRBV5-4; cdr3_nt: TGTGCCAGCAGCTTGACAGGGGGCGCAGATACGCAGTATTTT; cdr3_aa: CASSLTGGADTQYF
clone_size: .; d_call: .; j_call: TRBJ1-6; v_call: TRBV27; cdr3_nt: TGTGCCAGCAGTTCTCCAGGGAGGGATTCACCCCTCCACTTT; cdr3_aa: CASSSPGRDSPLHF
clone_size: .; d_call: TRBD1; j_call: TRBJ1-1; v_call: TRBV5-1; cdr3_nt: TGCGCCAGCAGGGCGTCGACAGGGATCGTTGCAGGGAACACTGAAGCTTTCTTT; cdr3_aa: CASRASTGIVAGNTEAFF
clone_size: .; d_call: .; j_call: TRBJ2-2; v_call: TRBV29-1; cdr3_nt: TGCAGCGCTGGGGACAACCTCAGGCCCGGGGAGCTGTTTTTT; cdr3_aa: CSAGDNLRPGELFF
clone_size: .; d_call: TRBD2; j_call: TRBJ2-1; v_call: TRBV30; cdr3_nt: TGTGCCTGGACTCGGACTAGCGGGTACAATGAGCAGTTCTTC; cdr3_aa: CAWTRTSGYNEQFF
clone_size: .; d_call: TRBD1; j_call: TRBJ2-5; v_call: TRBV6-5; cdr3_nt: TGTGCCACCCGGACAGGGGGACACCAAGAGACCCAGTACTTC; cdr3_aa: CATRTGGHQETQYF
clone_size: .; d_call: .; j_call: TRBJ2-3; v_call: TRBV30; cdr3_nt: TGTGCCTGGAGGAGACTAGGCCCAGATACGCAGTATTTT; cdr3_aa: CAWRRLGPDTQYF
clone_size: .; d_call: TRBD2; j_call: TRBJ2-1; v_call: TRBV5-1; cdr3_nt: TGCGCCAGCCGCAACCCTTGGACTAGCGGTACCTACAATGAGCAGTTCTTC; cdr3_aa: CASRNPWTSGTYNEQFF
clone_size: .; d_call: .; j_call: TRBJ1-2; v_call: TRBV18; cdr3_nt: TGTGCCAGCTCACCACTCCGGACAAGCGAACAGATTGGCTACACCTTC; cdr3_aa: CASSPLRTSEQIGYTF
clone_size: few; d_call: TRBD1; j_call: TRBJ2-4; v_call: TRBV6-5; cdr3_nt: TGTGCCACCGAGGGTTTCAGGGGGGCCAAAAACATTCAGTACTTC; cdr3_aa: CATEGFRGAKNIQYF
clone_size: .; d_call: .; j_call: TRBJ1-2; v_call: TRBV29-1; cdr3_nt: TGCAGCGCCGAGGGCAGGGGTTTGGGCTACACCTTC; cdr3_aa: CSAEGRGLGYTF
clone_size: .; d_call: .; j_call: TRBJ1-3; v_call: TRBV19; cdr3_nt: TGTGCCAGTACCACTAGGGCCGCTGGAGGAAACACCATATATTTT; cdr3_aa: CASTTRAAGGNTIYF
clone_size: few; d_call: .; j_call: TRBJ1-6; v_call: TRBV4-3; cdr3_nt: TGCGCCAGCAGCCAAAAACAGGGTTCACCCCTCCACTTT; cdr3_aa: CASSQKQGSPLHF
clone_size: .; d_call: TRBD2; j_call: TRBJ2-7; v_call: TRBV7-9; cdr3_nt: TGTGCCAGCAGCTTAACTAGCGGGGCTAGCTCCTACGAGCAGTACTTC; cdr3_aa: CASSLTSGASSYEQYF
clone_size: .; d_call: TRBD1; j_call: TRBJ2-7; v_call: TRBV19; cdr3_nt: TGTGCCAGTACCTCTAAACCAACGGGACAGGGAAAAAGACAGTACTTC; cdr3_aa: CASTSKPTGQGKRQYF
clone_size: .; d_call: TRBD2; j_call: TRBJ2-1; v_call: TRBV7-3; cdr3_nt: TGTGCCAGCAGCTTAATTGCTAGCGGGAGTAGTGAGCAGTTCTTC; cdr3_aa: CASSLIASGSSEQFF
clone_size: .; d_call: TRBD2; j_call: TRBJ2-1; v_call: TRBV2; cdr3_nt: TGTGCCAGCAGTGACAAGACTAGCGGGGTCTCCAATGAGCAGTTCTTC; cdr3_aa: CASSDKTSGVSNEQFF
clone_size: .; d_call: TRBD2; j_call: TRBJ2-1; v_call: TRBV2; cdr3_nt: TGTGCCAGCAGTGATTGGGCGGGAGGGGGCAATGAGCAGTTCTTC; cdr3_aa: CASSDWAGGGNEQFF